This TCR beta chain is from a study of T cells in Graves' hyperthyroidism and ophthalmopathy (dated by TCRdb to the late 2010s). Regarding the study in general: Peripheral blood samples were taken at the time of initial diagnosis, prior to any treatment. According to the paper, TCR Vbeta CDR3 sequencing was carried out on around 140 peripheral blood samples, which came from fewer than 50 ophthalmopathy, 75 to 80 hyperthyroidism and some 17 progressor patients. The 100 or so discovery patients were randomly divided into training and test sets at a 7:3 ratio. In several Graves' hyperthyroidism patients, the study also compared T-cell repertoires from thyroid tissue with T-cell repertoires from blood. Once sampling was done, hyperthyroidism patients were given methimazole at a starting dose of 30 mg daily, whereas ophthalmopathy patients were given high-dose intravenous methylprednisolone. A discovery cohort of about 95 patients, approximately 44 with Graves' ophthalmopathy and about 58 with stable Graves' hyperthyroidism, was used to find distinguishing TCR V-J signatures. An independent validation cohort of around 20 hyperthyroidism patients and 17 patients who later progressed to ophthalmopathy tested prospective prediction of ophthalmopathy. Findings and caveats that apply to the study as a whole: Sample size was not statistically predetermined, and investigators were not blinded to group allocation. In validation, the model predicted progression to ophthalmopathy with roughly 70% sensitivity and approximately 72% specificity, a median of around 6.6 months before onset. Most expanded thyroid clonotypes (frequency above 0.001) were also detected in blood, a finding suggesting that blood repertoires may reflect thyroid immune responses. Ophthalmopathy was separated from stable hyperthyroidism by a 13 V-J signature model, with roughly 88% sensitivity and roughly 84% specificity obtained in cross-validation and 80%/75% obtained in testing.

From the cysteine up to the phenylalanine, the CDR3 has a length of 14 residues. The read is trimmed to its CDR3 DNA, 42 bases read in frame from base 1. From a lookup of the germline V gene (reference sequence), CDR1 and CDR2 are SGHKS and YYEKEE. V gives up 0 bases and J gives up 3 bases, and the segment between their germline ends measures 10 bases. A remark on this clonotype: Its antigen is currently not known. There are no base qualities to consult, and no much larger clone falls within one base.

The TCR beta CDR3 regions were amplified from the RNA transcripts. The first round of RT-PCR for the TCR CDR3 was performed with the HTBI primer set and the Qiagen OneStep RT-PCR kit. Libraries were constructed in a second round of multiplex PCR, after which size selection and purification were performed. Libraries were sequenced paired-end with 100 bp reads on an Illumina HiSeq2000. Under the source paper's analysis protocol: SOAPnuke was used to process the raw data, removing reads that contained adapters or uncalled bases, had a mean Phred below 15, or lacked an exact match to the constant primer or identifier. High-quality paired reads were merged using COPE v1.2.5, and each unique nucleotide sequence was defined as a clonotype. MiTCR v1.1 was used to align clonotypes to the IMGT TRBV, TRBD and TRBJ reference segments. Only V-J combinations with frequency above 0.0001, covering roughly 99% of repertoires, were analysed. The TCS score was defined as the ratio of F50 (clonal expansion) to E x V (chaos), calculated using BLOSUM62-based TCRdist between CDR3 peptides within each V-J. Welch's t-statistics and random forest reduced some 510 V-J features to 13, which were used in a naive Bayes classifier (R e1071). TCRdb cleaned the public reads at Q25 with fastp, built clones with MiXCR and kept in-frame beta chains. Every CDR3 protein is listed once, alongside the most common genes and DNA of its rows. TCRdb's processing, not the study's, gives the V and J calls here. This sample is represented by 200,000 to 250,000 distinct CDR3 sequences; 17% of them were singletons. The top ten clones comprise more than 50% of the sample.

Stable Graves' hyperthyroidism was defined as no progression to ophthalmopathy during 18 months of follow-up. Hyperthyroidism patients were newly diagnosed, had a disease duration of under 2 months, and were aged 18 to 65 years. Patients with uncontrolled infections, other autoimmune diseases, pregnancy or lactation were excluded. Diagnoses relied on clinical symptoms, serum thyroxine and TRAb, thyroid ultrasound and orbital computed tomography. PBMCs were separated from over 9 ml of fresh peripheral blood using Ficoll-Paque density gradient centrifugation. Trizol reagent was used to extract total RNA, and RNA quality was then checked on an Agilent 2100 Bioanalyzer.

The rearranged chain carries TRBV5-5 and TRBJ2-7, with the identity of the D gene unclear. The sequenced sample consisted of blood. This TCR came from a woman between 50 and 59 years old with Graves' hyperthyroidism. The DNA sequence is as follows: TGTGCCAGCAGCTTGGGTGACACCCGCTACGAGCAGTACTTC. This translates into CASSLGDTRYEQYF.